The 5 T cell receptor beta chains in this list originate from one sample, sequenced in a study of T cell responses to AZD1222 COVID-19 vaccine. Clones were read by immunoSEQ multiplex PCR, and TCRdb kept only the in-frame ones, dropping some. The sample lists tens of thousands of clones; nearly 90% were seen once. The specimen was peripheral blood, collected on day 0 of MenACWY control vaccination. Source of these receptors: an adult in good health.

The rearrangement joins TRBV2 to TRBJ2-2; D is unclear. The V end was cut by 4 bases, the J end by 4 bases, with 7 bases between. Germline V CDR1 and CDR2: SNHLY, FYNNEI. CDR3 size: 13 residues. The chain's CDR3 is CASSGSVTGELFF. The CDR3 nucleotides read TGTGCCAGCAGTGGGAGTGTCACCGGGGAGCTGTTTTTT. Variable domain in full (rest from reference TRBV2 and TRBJ2-2): EPEVTQTPSHQVTQMGQEVILRCVPISNHLYFYWYRQILGQKVEFLVSFYNNEISEKSEIFDDQFSVERPDGSNFTLKIRSTKLEDSAMYFCASSGSVTGELFFGEGSRLTVL.

The genes are TRBV6-6 and TRBJ1-2; D ambiguous. The CDR3 totals 14 residues. Trimming left V 4 bases short and J 8 bases short, with 17 bases between. CDR1 MNHNY and CDR2 SVGAGI come from the germline V gene (reference sequence). As DNA, the CDR3 is TGTGCCAGCAGTTTTAGCGTCGAGGGCAACGGCTACACCTTC. Encoded protein: CASSFSVEGNGYTF.

In its sample, this clone was seen a few times. The rearrangement uses TRBV19 and TRBJ2-7; D may be TRBD2 (6 bases). CDR1 is LNHDA and CDR2 is SQIVND in the germline V gene (reference sequence). The CDR3 loop spans 14 amino acids. V was trimmed by 3 bases and J by 2 bases, leaving 11 bases between them. CDR3 in DNA: TGTGCCAGTAGTATGGACACGGGAGCCTACGAGCAGTACTTC. Protein sequence: CASSMDTGAYEQYF.

This chain links TRBV19 with TRBJ1-5, with 8 bases matching TRBD1. The CDR3 covers 17 residues. Trimming at V came to 4 bases and at J to 3 bases, leaving 11 bases not matched to a gene. The germline CDR1 and CDR2 sequences are LNHDA and SQIVND (reference sequence). CDR3 bases: TGTGCCAGTAGTAGTGGAAGACAGGGGTTTGACAATCAGCCCCAGCATTTT. This gives the protein CASSSGRQGFDNQPQHF. Full variable domain (remainder filled in from reference TRBV19 and TRBJ1-5): DGGITQSPKYLFRKEGQNVTLSCEQNLNHDAMYWYRQDPGQGLRLIYYSQIVNDFQKGDIAEGYSVSREKKESFPLTVTSAQKNPTAFYLCASSSGRQGFDNQPQHFGDGTRLSIL.

The chain links TRBV3-1 (or the pseudogene TRBV3-2) to TRBJ2-1; maybe TRBD1 (6 bases). Germline V gene lookup returns CDR1 LGHDT and CDR2 YNNKEL (reference sequence). This CDR3 has 14 residues. Trimming removed 3 bases from V and 6 bases from J, with 12 bases in between. In DNA, the CDR3 is TGTGCCAGCAGCCAGGAGGACAGTTTCAATGAGCAGTTCTTC. Translating it yields CASSQEDSFNEQFF.